This TCR beta chain was obtained from a study of OX40 agonist ivuxolimab in advanced cancers. With regard to the full study: Ivuxolimab was an agonistic, fully human IgG2 monoclonal antibody directed against OX40 (CD134), a costimulatory receptor. Intravenous ivuxolimab was administered to patients every 2 weeks at six dose levels: 0.01, 0.1, 0.3, 1.5, 3 and 10 mg/kg. Of the roughly 51 dose-escalation patients, hepatocellular carcinoma was present in about 20, melanoma in roughly 15, renal cell carcinoma in 9 and head and neck cancer in 9. The dose-escalation cohort was 80% to 90% male with a mean age of roughly 62 years, ranging from roughly 20 to 80. Patients were allowed to have had prior anti-PD-1, anti-PD-L1 or anti-CTLA-4 therapy, and 40% of the dose-escalation patients had been treated with checkpoint inhibitors. Partial responses were achieved by three dose-escalation patients, of whom one had hepatocellular carcinoma and two had cutaneous melanoma. The point of sequencing TCRbeta in the periphery was to test whether ivuxolimab changed TCR sequence diversity and drove clonal T-cell expansion. The paper describes the monotherapy dose-escalation part (N of about 57 patients) of the phase I trial of ivuxolimab. Summary of the overall study and its limitations: In the 0.1-3.0 mg/kg groups, partial responders were among the patients with the lowest normalized peripheral clonal expansion, particularly in CD8+ T cells. Clonal expansion of both CD4+ and CD8+ blood T cells was observed from baseline to week 6 at doses 0.1 to 3.0 mg/kg. Low levels of normalized T-cell clonal expansion were also seen in some nonresponding patients. The antigen specificity of the peripheral T cells that underwent clonal expansion was not determined. On average, CD8+ T cells showed more expanded clones than CD4+ T cells after ivuxolimab.

For sequencing of the TCRbeta CDR3 region, genomic DNA was extracted from the sorted cells. The immunoSEQ Assay was used to sequence the TCRbeta CDR3 regions. TCRdb holds this immuneACCESS table with in-frame rearrangements only. Some clones are missing; in checked studies, unresolved V genes explain under half, and the rest has no known cause. This sample has just under 80,000 clones in its table, and about four fifths of those were observed once. The top ten clonotypes cover 20% to 25% of the sample. Of note for this clone: This clone's antigen is unknown. Base quality data are lacking; no much larger clone is found one base away.

The trial excluded patients who had a history of autoimmune disease or who were on systemic immunosuppression. Peripheral blood for TCR sequencing was collected from all dose cohorts at baseline, on cycle 4 day 1, and on cycle 7 day 1. The samples were drawn from a first-in-human, open-label, multicenter phase I dose-escalation trial of ivuxolimab. The trial enrolled adults with locally advanced or metastatic head and neck squamous cell, hepatocellular, melanoma or renal cell carcinoma. Before TCR sequencing, CD4+ and CD8+ T cells were separately sorted from peripheral blood. The sample here was CD4+ or CD8+ T cells sorted from blood, taken in a trial of the OX40 agonist ivuxolimab. The sequence was collected from an adult with an advanced solid tumor such as melanoma, head and neck, liver or kidney cancer.

CDR3 sequence: CASSELGLDTDTQYF. The DNA reads as follows: TGTGCCAGCAGCGAACTAGGGTTAGACACAGATACGCAGTATTTT. Recombination connected TRBV6-1 to TRBJ2-3, and the D gene may be TRBD2, 5 bases matching. The germline V gene supplies CDR1 MNHNS and CDR2 SASEGT. The cysteine opens and the phenylalanine closes a CDR3 of 15 amino acids. Of all the DNA, just the CDR3 is kept, 45 bases in frame from base 1. Trimming removed 6 bases from V and 2 bases from J, leaving 15 bases between the germline ends.